The 11 T cell receptor beta chains below come from one sample, sequenced in a study of Graves' ophthalmopathy and Graves' hyperthyroidism. Amplified TCR beta CDR3 regions were obtained using RNA transcripts as template. RT-PCR with HTBI primers came first, then second-round multiplex PCR. TCRdb fed the multiplex PCR reads into MiXCR, producing one record per CDR3 protein. The data hold about 210,000 distinct CDR3 sequences, with approximately 29% observed a single time. Material for sequencing was peripheral blood. The receptors stem from a middle-aged man with Graves' ophthalmopathy.

This clonotype was counted at least ten times. The chain is built from TRBV12-3 or TRBV12-4 and TRBJ2-7, with D perhaps being TRBD1 or TRBD2 (5 bases each). Trimming cost V 6 bases and J 7 bases, with 13 bases left between them. The CDR3 is 12 amino acids. CDR3 in DNA: TGTGCCAGCAGAGGGACCACGAAGGAGCAGTACTTC. This translates into CASRGTTKEQYF.

This clonotype came up many times. The rearrangement joins TRBV12-3 or TRBV12-4 to TRBJ2-7, with 8 bases that match TRBD2. V lost 5 bases to trimming and J lost 4 bases; unmatched junction nucleotides: 7. The CDR3 is made up of 14 amino acids. CDR3 DNA: TGTGCCAGCAGTCTCCCCGGCGGGAGGTACGAGCAGTACTTC. This translates into CASSLPGGRYEQYF.

In its sample, this clonotype was seen once. The chain carries TRBV7-3 and TRBJ1-1; D ambiguous. CDR1 SGHTA and CDR2 FQGTGA come from the germline V gene. V lost 3 bases and J lost 8, with 13 bases in between. The CDR3 has 13 amino acids. This CDR3 reads CASSLTAELEAFF. Written as DNA, the CDR3 is TGTGCCAGCAGCTTGACCGCTGAGTTGGAAGCTTTCTTT.

The V gene is TRBV6-5, the J gene TRBJ2-6, with D perhaps TRBD1 (6 bases). The germline gives CDR1 MNHEY, CDR2 SVGAGI. The CDR3 contains 16 residues. V was trimmed by 2 bases and J by 1 base, leaving 9 bases between them. The CDR3 region has the DNA TGTGCCAGCAGTTACAAACAGGGTTCTGGGGCCAACGTCCTGACTTTC. Encoded protein: CASSYKQGSGANVLTF.

This clonotype occurred many times. The rearrangement joins TRBV19 to TRBJ2-2, with 8 bases that match TRBD2. The V gene's germline CDR1 is LNHDA and CDR2 SQIVND (reference sequence). The CDR3 covers 15 residues. J was trimmed by 3 bases and V by 7 bases; bases with no gene match: 7. CDR3 coding DNA: TGTGCCAGTACCTCGGGACTAGGAGACACCGGGGAGCTGTTTTTT. It specifies CASTSGLGDTGELFF.

The chain couples TRBV6-4 to TRBJ2-7; 14 positions agree with TRBD2. Germline CDR1 reads MRHNA; CDR2 reads SNTAGT. The CDR3 consists of 16 residues. Unmatched junction bases numbered 10, after V lost 6 bases and J lost 6 bases. The CDR3 nucleotides are TGTGCCAGCAGGGGGCCGGGACTAGCGGGAGTAAGCGAGCAGTACTTC. This encodes CASRGPGLAGVSEQYF.

This clonotype was seen many times. The genes are TRBV28 and TRBJ2-7; TRBD2 is a possible D gene (5 bases). The CDR3 contains 15 residues. The germline V and J ends were trimmed by 8 bases and 0 bases, with 17 bases remaining between them. CDR1 is MDHEN, CDR2 SYDVKM, per germline. This CDR3 is CASSSEAGSSYEQYF. DNA of the CDR3: TGTGCCAGCTCGTCCGAGGCGGGTAGCTCCTACGAGCAGTACTTC.

The table lists this clonotype with many counts. The chain is built from TRBV7-6 and TRBJ2-7; TRBD1 might be the D (6 bases). The CDR3 contains 16 residues. Germline V gene lookup returns CDR1 SGHVS and CDR2 FNYEAQ. The ends were cut back, 1 base at V and 6 bases at J, with 19 bases in the middle. This chain's CDR3 is CASSLVAGAGAGEQYF. CDR3 in DNA: TGTGCCAGCAGCTTAGTAGCAGGGGCGGGCGCCGGCGAGCAGTACTTC.

The rearrangement joins TRBV11-1 to TRBJ2-7, with a weak D call TRBD2 (6 bases). This CDR3 has 18 amino acids. V was pared by 0 bases and J by 0 bases, with 18 bases between. Looked up from germline, CDR1 is SGHAT and CDR2 is FQDESV (reference sequence). CDR3 residues: CASSLAKNAGRSSYEQYF. CDR3 coding DNA: TGTGCCAGCAGCTTAGCAAAGAACGCGGGACGGAGCTCCTACGAGCAGTACTTC.

In its sample, this clonotype was seen many times. This chain connects TRBV19 to TRBJ1-6; D is unclear. The germline V and J ends were trimmed by 5 bases and 0 bases, with 8 bases remaining between them. Per germline, CDR1 LNHDA and CDR2 SQIVND (reference sequence). This CDR3 contains 15 residues. The CDR3 coding sequence is TGTGCCAGTAGTGAGCCAAGCTCCTATAATTCACCCCTCCACTTT. Translated, it gives CASSEPSSYNSPLHF. The full variable domain, its missing parts supplied by reference TRBV19 and TRBJ1-6, is DGGITQSPKYLFRKEGQNVTLSCEQNLNHDAMYWYRQDPGQGLRLIYYSQIVNDFQKGDIAEGYSVSREKKESFPLTVTSAQKNPTAFYLCASSEPSSYNSPLHFGNGTRLTVT.

The rearrangement uses TRBV11-2 and TRBJ2-5; perhaps TRBD2 as D (7 bases). V was pared by 5 bases and J by 1 base, with 17 bases between. Looked up from germline, CDR1 is SGHAT and CDR2 is FQNNGV. This CDR3 spans 16 amino acids. The CDR3 DNA follows: TGTGCCAGCAGCCTAAAACCTGGGGGGGCCCAAGAGACCCAGTACTTC. It encodes CASSLKPGGAQETQYF.